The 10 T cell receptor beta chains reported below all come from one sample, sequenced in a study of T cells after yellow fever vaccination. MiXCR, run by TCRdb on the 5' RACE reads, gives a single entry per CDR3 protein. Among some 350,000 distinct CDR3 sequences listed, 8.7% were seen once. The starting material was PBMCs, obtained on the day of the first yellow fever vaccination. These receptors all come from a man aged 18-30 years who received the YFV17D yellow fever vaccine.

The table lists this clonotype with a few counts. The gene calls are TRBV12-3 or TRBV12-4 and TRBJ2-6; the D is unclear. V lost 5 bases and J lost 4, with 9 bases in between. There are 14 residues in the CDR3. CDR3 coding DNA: TGTGCCAGCAGTCCGGTTGGGGGGGCCAACGTCCTGACTTTC. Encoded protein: CASSPVGGANVLTF.

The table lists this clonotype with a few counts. CDR3 sequence reads: CASSLSTGTDTQYF. In DNA form, the CDR3 reads TGCGCCAGCAGCTTGTCTACAGGCACAGATACGCAGTATTTT. The chain recombines TRBV5-1 with TRBJ2-3, with D unclear. This CDR3 contains 14 residues. With 1 base removed from V and 1 base from J, the gap between germline ends came to 7 bases. Germline V CDR1 and CDR2: SGHRS, YFSETQ.

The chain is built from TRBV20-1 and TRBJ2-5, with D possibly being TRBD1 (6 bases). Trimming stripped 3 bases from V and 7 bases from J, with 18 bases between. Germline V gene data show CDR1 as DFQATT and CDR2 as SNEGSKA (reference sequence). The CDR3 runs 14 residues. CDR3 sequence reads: CSASVLGAQGTQYF. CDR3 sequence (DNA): TGCAGTGCTAGTGTCTTGGGGGCCCAGGGGACCCAGTACTTC.

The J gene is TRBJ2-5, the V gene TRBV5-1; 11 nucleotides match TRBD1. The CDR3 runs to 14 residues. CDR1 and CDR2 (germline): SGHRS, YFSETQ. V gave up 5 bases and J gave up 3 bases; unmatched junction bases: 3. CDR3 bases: TGCGCCAGCAGTCGGGACAGGGGGAAAGAGACCCAGTACTTC. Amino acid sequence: CASSRDRGKETQYF.

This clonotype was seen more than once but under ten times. In DNA, the CDR3 is TGTGCCACCAGTGACCAGACTCCGTATGAGCAGTTCTTC. Its translation: CATSDQTPYEQFF. The J gene is TRBJ2-1, the V gene TRBV24-1; D remains ambiguous. CDR3 length: 13 residues. The germline CDR1 and CDR2 sequences are KGHDR and SFDVKD. V lost 4 bases to trimming and J lost 8 bases, with 11 bases between them.

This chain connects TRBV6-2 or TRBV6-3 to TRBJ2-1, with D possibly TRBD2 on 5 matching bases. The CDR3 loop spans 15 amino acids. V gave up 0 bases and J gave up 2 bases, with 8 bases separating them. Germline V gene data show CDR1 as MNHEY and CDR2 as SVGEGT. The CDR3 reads CASSYSRGPYNEQFF. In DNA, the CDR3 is TGTGCCAGCAGTTACTCGCGCGGGCCCTACAATGAGCAGTTCTTC.

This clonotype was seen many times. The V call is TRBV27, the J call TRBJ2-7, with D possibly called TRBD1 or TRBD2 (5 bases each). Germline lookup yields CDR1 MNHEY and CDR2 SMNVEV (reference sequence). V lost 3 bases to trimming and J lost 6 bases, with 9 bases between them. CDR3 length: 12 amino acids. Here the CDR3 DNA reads TGTGCCAGCAGTTTCGGTGGGGGCGAGCAGTACTTC. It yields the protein CASSFGGGEQYF.

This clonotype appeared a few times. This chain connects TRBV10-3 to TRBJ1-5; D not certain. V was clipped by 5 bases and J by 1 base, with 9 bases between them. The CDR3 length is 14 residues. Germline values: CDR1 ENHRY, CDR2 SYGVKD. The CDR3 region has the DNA TGTGCCATCAGTTCCCTGGCGAGCAATCAGCCCCAGCATTTT. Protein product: CAISSLASNQPQHF.

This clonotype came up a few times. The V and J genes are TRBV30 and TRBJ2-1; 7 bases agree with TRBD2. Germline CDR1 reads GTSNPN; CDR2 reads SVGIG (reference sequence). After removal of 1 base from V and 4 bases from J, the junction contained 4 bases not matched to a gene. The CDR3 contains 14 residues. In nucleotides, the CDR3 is TGTGCCTGGAGTGGACTGGGGGGGTACAATGAGCAGTTCTTC. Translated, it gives CAWSGLGGYNEQFF.

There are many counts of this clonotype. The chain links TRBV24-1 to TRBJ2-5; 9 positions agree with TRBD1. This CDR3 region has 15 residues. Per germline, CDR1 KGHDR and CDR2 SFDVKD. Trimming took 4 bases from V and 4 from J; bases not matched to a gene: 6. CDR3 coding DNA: TGTGCCACCAGTGACCCCGGGACAGGGACAGAGACCCAGTACTTC. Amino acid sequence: CATSDPGTGTETQYF.